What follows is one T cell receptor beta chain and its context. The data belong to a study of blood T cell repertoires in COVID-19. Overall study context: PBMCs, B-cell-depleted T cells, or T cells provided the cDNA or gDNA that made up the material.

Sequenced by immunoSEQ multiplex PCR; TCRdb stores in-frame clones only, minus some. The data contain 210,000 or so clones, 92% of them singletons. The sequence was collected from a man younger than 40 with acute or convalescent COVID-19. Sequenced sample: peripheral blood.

CDR3 nucleotide sequence: TGTGCCAGCAGTTACAACTCGGGACAGGGAGGCTATGGCTACACCTTC. It encodes CASSYNSGQGGYGYTF. V is TRBV6-5 and J is TRBJ1-2; 9 bases map to TRBD1. The germline CDR1 and CDR2 sequences are MNHEY and SVGAGI. This CDR3 has 16 residues. J gave up 4 bases and V 2 bases, and 8 bases lay outside the gene matches.